The T cell receptor (beta chain) described here comes from a study of control samples from healthy donors and cancer patients. The CDR3 totals 17 residues. J gave up 0 bases and V 6 bases, and 13 bases lay outside the gene matches. The germline CDR1 and CDR2 sequences are MDHEN and SYDVKM. This clone is a singleton in its sample. This table comes from immunoSEQ multiplex PCR, and its TCRdb copy is limited to in-frame clones, with some not included. The sample includes about 40,000 clones, roughly 92% seen only once; the top ten take approximately 3.8%. The TCR comes from a woman aged 45 to 65 in good health. The sample taken for sequencing was blood. The chain combines TRBV28 with TRBJ2-7; 8 positions match TRBD1. This CDR3 reads CASRTKSRGRSSYEQYF. CDR3 sequence (DNA): TGTGCCAGCAGAACTAAATCCAGGGGGCGGAGCTCCTACGAGCAGTACTTC.